This T cell receptor beta chain was captured in a study of immune evolution from preneoplasia to lung adenocarcinoma. Across the whole study: HLA loss of heterozygosity: about 7% AIS, around 16% MIA, about 30% ADC, none AAH. Study results and caveats: Top clone share appeared to fall from AAH through AIS, MIA, adenocarcinoma.

Notes on this clone: Its antigen is currently unknown.

TCRdb's table, derived via immunoSEQ multiplex PCR, lists solely in-frame clones and lacks some. The repertoire holds around 2,500 clones, roughly 89% seen once, with 4% to 5.5% in the top ten. Histologic diagnosis was independently verified by two lung pathologists. Premalignant or tumor cells were enriched by macro-dissection after pathologic assessment. The V gene's germline CDR1 is SGHAT and CDR2 FQNNGV. The CDR3 is 16 residues long. V shed 3 bases and J shed 7 bases, with 21 bases lying between them. The rearrangement uses TRBV11-2 and TRBJ1-1, with a weak D call TRBD1 (5 bases). The TCR sequence derives from a person aged 60-80 years with lung adenocarcinoma. Sequences were obtained from FFPE lung adenocarcinoma in situ tissue. CDR3 sequence: CASSFNTGRRWGEAFF. The CDR3 nucleotides read TGTGCCAGCAGCTTTAACACGGGACGCCGGTGGGGTGAAGCTTTCTTT.